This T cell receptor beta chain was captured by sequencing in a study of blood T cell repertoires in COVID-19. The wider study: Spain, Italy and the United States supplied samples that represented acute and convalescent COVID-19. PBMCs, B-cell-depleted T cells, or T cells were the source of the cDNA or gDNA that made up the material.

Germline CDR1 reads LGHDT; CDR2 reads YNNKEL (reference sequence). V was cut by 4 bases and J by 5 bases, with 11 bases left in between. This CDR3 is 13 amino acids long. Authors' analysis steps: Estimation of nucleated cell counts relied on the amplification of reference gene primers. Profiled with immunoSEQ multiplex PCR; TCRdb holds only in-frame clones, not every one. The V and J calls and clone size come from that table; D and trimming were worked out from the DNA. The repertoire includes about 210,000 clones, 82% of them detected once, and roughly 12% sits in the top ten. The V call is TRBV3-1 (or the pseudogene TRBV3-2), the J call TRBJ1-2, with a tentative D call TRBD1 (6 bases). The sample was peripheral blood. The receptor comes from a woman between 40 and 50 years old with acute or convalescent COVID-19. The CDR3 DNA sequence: TGTGCCAGCAGCCCTGACAGGCTTTATGGCTACACCTTC. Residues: CASSPDRLYGYTF.